This record looks at one T cell receptor beta chain sequence and its context. Its antigen is unknown. TCRdb's copy holds only in-frame clones and misses some; the assay was immunoSEQ multiplex PCR. This sample yields approximately 70,000 clones, of which 75% to 90% are seen a single time; around 13% belongs to the top ten. Trimming removed 0 bases from V and 2 bases from J; junction bases left unmatched: 5. Germline CDR1 LNHNV, CDR2 YYDKDF (reference sequence). The CDR3 sequence is 16 residues long. The data stem from a study of lymphopenia after photon versus proton radiotherapy. Study outcomes and limitations: Better survival with proton therapy was suggested as possible, not demonstrated. Under photons, naive T cells and diversity fell while effector/memory populations rose. A bigger post-nadir fall in TCR diversity correlated inversely with survival time in deceased patients. Oligoclonal CD8+ Temra expansion after nadir drove photon patients' diversity drop.

The sequencing used peripheral blood, collected from a patient treated with proton-based radiotherapy. The chain uses TRBV15 and TRBJ2-7, with TRBD1 identical over 9 bases. This TCR derives from a man of 80 years or more with esophageal cancer. The CDR3 DNA reads as TGTGCCACCAGCAGAGATGACACAGGGGGCCCCTACGAGCAGTACTTC. It codes for CATSRDDTGGPYEQYF.